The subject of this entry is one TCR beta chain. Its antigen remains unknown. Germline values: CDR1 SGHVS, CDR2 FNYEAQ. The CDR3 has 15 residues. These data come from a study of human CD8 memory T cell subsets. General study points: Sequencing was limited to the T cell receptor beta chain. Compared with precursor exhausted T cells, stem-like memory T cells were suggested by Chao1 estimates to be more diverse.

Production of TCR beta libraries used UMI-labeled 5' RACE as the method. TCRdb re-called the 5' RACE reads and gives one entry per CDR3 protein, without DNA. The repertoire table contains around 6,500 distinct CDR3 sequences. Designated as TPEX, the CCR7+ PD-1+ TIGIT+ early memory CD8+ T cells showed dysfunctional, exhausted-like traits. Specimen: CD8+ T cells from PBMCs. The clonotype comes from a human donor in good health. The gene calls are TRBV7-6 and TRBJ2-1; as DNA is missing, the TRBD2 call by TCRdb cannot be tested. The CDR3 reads CASSLDLAGGGEQFF.